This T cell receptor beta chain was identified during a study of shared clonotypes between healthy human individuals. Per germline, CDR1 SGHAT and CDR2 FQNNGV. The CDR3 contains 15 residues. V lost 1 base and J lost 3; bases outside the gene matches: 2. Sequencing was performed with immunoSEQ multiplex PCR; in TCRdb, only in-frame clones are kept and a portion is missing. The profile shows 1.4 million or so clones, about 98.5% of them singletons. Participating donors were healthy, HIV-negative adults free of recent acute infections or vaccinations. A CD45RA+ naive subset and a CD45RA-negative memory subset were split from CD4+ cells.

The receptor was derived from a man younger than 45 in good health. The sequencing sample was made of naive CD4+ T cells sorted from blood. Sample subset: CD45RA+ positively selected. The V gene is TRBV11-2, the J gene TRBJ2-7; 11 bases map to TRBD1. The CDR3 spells CASSLVGTGGYEQYF. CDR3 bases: TGTGCCAGCAGCTTAGTTGGGACAGGGGGCTACGAGCAGTACTTC.